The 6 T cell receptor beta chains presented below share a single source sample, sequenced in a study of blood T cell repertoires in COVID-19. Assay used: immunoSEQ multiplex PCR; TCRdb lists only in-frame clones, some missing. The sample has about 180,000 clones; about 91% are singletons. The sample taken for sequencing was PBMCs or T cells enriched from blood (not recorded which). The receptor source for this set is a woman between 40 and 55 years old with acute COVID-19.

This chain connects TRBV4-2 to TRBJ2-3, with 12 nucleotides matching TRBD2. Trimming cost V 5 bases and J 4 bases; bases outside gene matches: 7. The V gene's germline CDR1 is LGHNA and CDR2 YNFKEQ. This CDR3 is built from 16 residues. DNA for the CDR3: TGTGCCAGCAGCTTGACTAGCGGGGGTGATGCAGATACGCAGTATTTT. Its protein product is CASSLTSGGDADTQYF.

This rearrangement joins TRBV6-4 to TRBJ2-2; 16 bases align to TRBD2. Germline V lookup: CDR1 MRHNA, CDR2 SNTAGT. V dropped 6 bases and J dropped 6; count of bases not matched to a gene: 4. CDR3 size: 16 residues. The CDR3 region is CASSAGTSGGAGELFF. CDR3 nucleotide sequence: TGTGCCAGCAGCGCCGGGACTAGCGGGGGGGCCGGGGAGCTGTTTTTT.

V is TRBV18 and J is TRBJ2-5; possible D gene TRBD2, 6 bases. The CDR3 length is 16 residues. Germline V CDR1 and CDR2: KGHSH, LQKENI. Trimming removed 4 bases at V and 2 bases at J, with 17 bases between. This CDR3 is CASSRLLAGPQETQYF. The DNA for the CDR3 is TGTGCCAGCTCACGACTACTAGCTGGGCCTCAAGAGACCCAGTACTTC.

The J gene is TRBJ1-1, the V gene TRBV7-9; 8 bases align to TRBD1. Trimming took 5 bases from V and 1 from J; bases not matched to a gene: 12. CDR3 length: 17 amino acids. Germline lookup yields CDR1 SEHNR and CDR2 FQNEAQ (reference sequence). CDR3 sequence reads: CASSVDRGVGANTEAFF. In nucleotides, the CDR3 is TGTGCCAGCAGCGTAGACAGGGGAGTAGGAGCGAACACTGAAGCTTTCTTT.

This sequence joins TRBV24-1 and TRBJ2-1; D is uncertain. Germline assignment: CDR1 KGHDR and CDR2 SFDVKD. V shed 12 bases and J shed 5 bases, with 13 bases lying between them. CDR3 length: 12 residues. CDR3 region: CASSRLDNEQFF. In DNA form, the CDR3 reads TGTGCCTCCTCACGGTTGGACAATGAGCAGTTCTTC.

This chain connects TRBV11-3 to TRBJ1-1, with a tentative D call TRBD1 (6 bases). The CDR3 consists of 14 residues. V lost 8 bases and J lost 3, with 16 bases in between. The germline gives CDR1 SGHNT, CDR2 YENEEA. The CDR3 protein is CASSPGARDTEAFF. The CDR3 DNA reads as TGTGCCAGCTCCCCAGGGGCTCGGGACACTGAAGCTTTCTTT.